A selection of T cell receptor beta chains follows, all from one sample in a study of blood T cell repertoires in COVID-19. Sequencing used immunoSEQ multiplex PCR; TCRdb keeps in-frame clones, though not all of them. This sample carries about 88,000 clones, around 90% of them seen once, and the ten largest clones take roughly 15%. Sequencing was performed on peripheral blood. These TCRs come from a male donor with acute or convalescent COVID-19. Both conserved end residues are part of each CDR3. D genes are given only for firm matches. For some rows the clone size is stated as once, few or many, or as a class when expanded; others skip it.

v_call	clone_size	j_call	d_call	cdr3_nt	cdr3_aa
TRBV2	-	TRBJ1-2	-	TGTGCCAGCAGTGAATCGGGGTCTAGCTATGGCTACACCTTC	CASSESGSSYGYTF
TRBV6-4	-	TRBJ2-5	-	TGTGCCAGCACGAGGTCGGAGACCCAGTACTTC	CASTRSETQYF
TRBV3-1/TRBV3-2	-	TRBJ2-5	TRBD2	TGTGCCAGCAGCCAAGGGGGAGGGACTAGCGAGACCCAGTACTTC	CASSQGGGTSETQYF
TRBV5-1	-	TRBJ2-3	TRBD1	TGCGCCAGCAGCGTGGGGGACAGTACGCAGTATTTT	CASSVGDSTQYF
TRBV6-5	-	TRBJ2-3	-	TGTGCCAGCAGTTACCTGGGGACTAGCACAGATACGCAGTATTTT	CASSYLGTSTDTQYF
TRBV7-7	-	TRBJ1-6	-	TGTGCTAGCAGCTTACGGGAGGACTCACCCCTCCACTTT	CASSLREDSPLHF
TRBV11-2	-	TRBJ1-1	TRBD1	TGTGCCAGCAGCTTAGATAGGTTTAACAGGGGGACTAACACTGAAGCTTTCTTT	CASSLDRFNRGTNTEAFF
TRBV3-1/TRBV3-2	-	TRBJ1-2	-	TGTGCCAGCAGCACCTGGGGAGGCCCCGGCTACACCTTC	CASSTWGGPGYTF
TRBV19	-	TRBJ2-3	TRBD1	TGTGCCAGTAGTTCGAGACAGGGGGCAGATACGCAGTATTTT	CASSSRQGADTQYF
TRBV9	-	TRBJ1-2	TRBD1	TGTGCCAGCAGCGTAGGTGGGGACAGTTATGGCTACACCTTC	CASSVGGDSYGYTF
TRBV2	once	TRBJ2-7	-	TGTGCCAGCAGGCCACAGGTCCTACGGGAGCAGTACTTC	CASRPQVLREQYF
TRBV6-1	-	TRBJ2-3	TRBD2	TGTGCCAGCAGTGAACAAGATAGCGGGGGGGCCGGGACAGATACGCAGTATTTT	CASSEQDSGGAGTDTQYF
TRBV19	-	TRBJ1-5	TRBD1	TGTGCCAGTAGGAACAGGGGAGTTGGCAATCAGCCCCAGCATTTT	CASRNRGVGNQPQHF
TRBV7-9	-	TRBJ2-2	-	TGTGCCAGCAGCCCTACTATCCCCGGGGAGCTGTTTTTT	CASSPTIPGELFF
TRBV3-1/TRBV3-2	-	TRBJ2-1	TRBD2	TGTGCCAGCAGCCAAGCCTGGACTAGCGATTTCAATGAGCAGTTCTTC	CASSQAWTSDFNEQFF
TRBV7-3	-	TRBJ2-1	TRBD1	TGTGCCAGCAGCTCCTCCGGGACAGGGTCCTACAATGAGCAGTTCTTC	CASSSSGTGSYNEQFF
TRBV9	once	TRBJ2-2	-	TGTGCCAGCAGCCCGACTTTACAGGGCGTCGGGGAGCTGTTTTTT	CASSPTLQGVGELFF
TRBV10-3	-	TRBJ2-7	TRBD2	TGTGCCATCAGTGAGAGGGGGGGACTAGCGTACGAGCAGTACTTC	CAISERGGLAYEQYF
TRBV5-1	-	TRBJ2-7	-	TGCGCCAGCAGCTTGGAGGGGGGGCCCTACGAGCAGTACTTC	CASSLEGGPYEQYF
TRBV6-4	few	TRBJ2-3	-	TGTGCCAGCAGTGACTTCCCCGGTGCAGATACGCAGTATTTT	CASSDFPGADTQYF
TRBV12-3/TRBV12-4	-	TRBJ1-1	-	TGTGCCAGCAGGCGACAGACGGACACTGAAGCTTTCTTT	CASRRQTDTEAFF
TRBV7-9	-	TRBJ2-1	TRBD1	TGTGCCAGCAGCCGGGGACAGGGCAGGAGCTCCTACAATGAGCAGTTCTTC	CASSRGQGRSSYNEQFF
TRBV6-5	-	TRBJ1-3	-	TGTGCCAGCAGTAGCTACCAGGGGTCAAACACCATATATTTT	CASSSYQGSNTIYF
TRBV3-1/TRBV3-2	-	TRBJ1-4	-	TGTGCCAGCAGCACCCGGGGGGCCAATGAAAAACTGTTTTTT	CASSTRGANEKLFF
TRBV2	-	TRBJ1-4	TRBD1	TGTGCCAGCAGTGAGCGGTCAGGGGGTGAAAAACTGTTTTTT	CASSERSGGEKLFF
TRBV6-1	-	TRBJ1-4	TRBD1	TGTGCCAGCAGTGAAGCGCTGGGGGGACAGGGGAGGAAACTGTTTTTT	CASSEALGGQGRKLFF
TRBV6-5	once	TRBJ2-7	-	TGTGCCAGCAGTCCCGGACGACTAAAATACGAGCAGTACTTC	CASSPGRLKYEQYF
TRBV5-4	once	TRBJ1-2	TRBD1	TGTGCCAGCAGCTTGACAGGGGAAGGCTATGGCTACACCTTC	CASSLTGEGYGYTF
TRBV28	-	TRBJ1-1	TRBD1	TGTGCCAGCAGCCCCTGGACAGGGGGAAGCACTGAAGCTTTCTTT	CASSPWTGGSTEAFF
TRBV6-6	-	TRBJ2-7	TRBD1	TGTGCCAGCAGACCCCAGGGGGCCCACGAGCAGTACTTC	CASRPQGAHEQYF
TRBV11-2	-	TRBJ2-3	-	TGTGCCAGCAGCCGGGTGGGGGGGCCGCCAGATACGCAGTATTTT	CASSRVGGPPDTQYF
TRBV19	-	TRBJ1-2	-	TGTGCCAGTAGTATGCATGGACAGTACTATGGCTACACCTTC	CASSMHGQYYGYTF
TRBV2	few	TRBJ1-2	TRBD1	TGTGCCAGCACCGACAGGGGCAGCAGGCAAGGTGTGAATGGCTACACCTTC	CASTDRGSRQGVNGYTF
TRBV20-1	-	TRBJ2-7	-	TGCAGTGCTAGTAGGGGCACACTCTACGAGCAGTACTTC	CSASRGTLYEQYF
TRBV5-5	-	TRBJ2-7	-	TGTGCCAGCAGCTTGGATTACTTTTCCTACGAGCAGTACTTC	CASSLDYFSYEQYF
TRBV14	few	TRBJ1-6	-	TGTGCCAGCAGCCCCCGTTCGGGAAACTATAATTCACCCCTCCACTTT	CASSPRSGNYNSPLHF
TRBV28	-	TRBJ1-5	TRBD1	TGTGCCAGCCAGGGGGCGCATGATCAGCCCCAGCATTTT	CASQGAHDQPQHF
TRBV11-2	-	TRBJ1-1	-	TGTGCCAGCAGCTTATCGGGGGGGGAAGCTTTCTTT	CASSLSGGEAFF
TRBV25-1	few	TRBJ1-4	-	TGTGCCAGCAGTGAGGGCGGAGGACAAAAACTGTTTTTT	CASSEGGGQKLFF
TRBV4-2	few	TRBJ1-4	TRBD1	TGTGCCAGCAGCCAAGGCCGACAGGGGACTAATGAAAAACTGTTTTTT	CASSQGRQGTNEKLFF
TRBV7-2	-	TRBJ1-6	-	TGTGCCAGCAGCTTAGGGCAACATAATTCACCCCTCCACTTT	CASSLGQHNSPLHF
TRBV29-1	-	TRBJ1-3	-	TGCAGCGCCTGGGAGGGGACCGACTCTGGAAACACCATATATTTT	CSAWEGTDSGNTIYF
TRBV18	-	TRBJ1-5	TRBD1	TGTGCCAGCTCGCGACAGGGAGATGACAATCAGCCCCAGCATTTT	CASSRQGDDNQPQHF
TRBV19	-	TRBJ1-5	-	TGTGCCAGTAGTACGGGGACACTTAGCAATCAGCCCCAGCATTTT	CASSTGTLSNQPQHF
TRBV14	-	TRBJ2-7	TRBD2	TGTGCCAGCAGCCAAGAGTCTAGCGGGGGCCCGCAGATTTGGTACGAGCAGTACTTC	CASSQESSGGPQIWYEQYF